Included here is one T cell receptor beta chain sequence, with context. The antigen is undetermined. This entry comes from a study of cytomegalovirus exposure and HLA in healthy donors. Points from the study as a whole: Published work reported that the classifier diagnosed cytomegalovirus status with high specificity and sensitivity. Overall, approximately 150 TCR beta chains were annotated as cytomegalovirus-associated. The authors later found HLA-associated TCR beta chains more clonally expanded than equally common others. In vitro testing confirmed three CMV-associated chains as specific for CMV antigens.

Primers: 60 Vbeta forward and 13 Jbeta reverse. Sequencing was performed with immunoSEQ multiplex PCR; in TCRdb, only in-frame clones are kept and a portion is missing. The sample gives some 120,000 clones, roughly 86% of which show up once; 1.8% is in the top ten. Sequenced: PBMCs. This sequence was found in a man younger than 35 in good health and CMV-seronegative.

In nucleotides, the CDR3 is TGTGCCAGCAGTCTCCGGGACAGGCTCCCGGCTTTCTTT. It encodes CASSLRDRLPAFF. The rearrangement links TRBV27 to TRBJ1-1; 8 nucleotides line up with TRBD1. In germline, CDR1 is MNHEY, CDR2 SMNVEV (reference sequence). The CDR3 has 13 residues. V was clipped by 5 bases and J by 11 bases; unmatched bases: 10.